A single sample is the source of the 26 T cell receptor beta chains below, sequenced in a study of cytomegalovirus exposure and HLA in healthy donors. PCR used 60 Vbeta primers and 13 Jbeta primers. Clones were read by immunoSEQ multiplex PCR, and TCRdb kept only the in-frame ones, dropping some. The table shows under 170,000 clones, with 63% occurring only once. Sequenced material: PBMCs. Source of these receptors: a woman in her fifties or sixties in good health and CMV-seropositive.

CDR3 amino acids: CASSVQRQGAVAFF. The CDR3 DNA follows: TGTGCCAGCAGTGTGCAGAGACAGGGGGCTGTAGCTTTCTTT. This sequence joins TRBV25-1 and TRBJ1-1, with TRBD1 matching 10 bases. This CDR3 has 14 amino acids. CDR1 is MGHDK and CDR2 is SYGVNS in the germline V gene. Unmatched junction bases numbered 9, after V lost 4 bases and J lost 10 bases. Combining the CDR3 with reference TRBV25-1 and TRBJ1-1 gives the whole variable domain EADIYQTPRYLVIGTGKKITLECSQTMGHDKMYWYQQDPGMELHLIHYSYGVNSTEKGDLSSESTVSRIRTEHFPLTLESARPSHTSQYLCASSVQRQGAVAFFGQGTRLTVV.

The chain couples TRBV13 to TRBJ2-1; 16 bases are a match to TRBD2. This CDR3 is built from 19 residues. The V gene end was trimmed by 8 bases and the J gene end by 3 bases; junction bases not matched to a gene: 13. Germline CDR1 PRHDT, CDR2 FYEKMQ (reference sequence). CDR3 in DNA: TGTGCCAGCGAGCACTTAGGGACTAGCGGGAGGGCGGACTACAATGAGCAGTTCTTC. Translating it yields CASEHLGTSGRADYNEQFF.

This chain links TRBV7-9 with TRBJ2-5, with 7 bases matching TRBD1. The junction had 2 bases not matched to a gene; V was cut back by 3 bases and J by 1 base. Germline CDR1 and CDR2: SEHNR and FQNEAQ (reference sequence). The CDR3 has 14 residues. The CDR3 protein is CASSFDRAQETQYF. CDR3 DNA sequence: TGTGCCAGCAGCTTTGACAGGGCCCAAGAGACCCAGTACTTC. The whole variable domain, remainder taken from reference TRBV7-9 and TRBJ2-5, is DTGVSQNPRHKITKRGQNVTFRCDPISEHNRLYWYRQTLGQGPEFLTYFQNEAQLEKSRLLSDRFSAERPKGSFSTLEIQRTEQGDSAMYLCASSFDRAQETQYFGPGTRLLVL.

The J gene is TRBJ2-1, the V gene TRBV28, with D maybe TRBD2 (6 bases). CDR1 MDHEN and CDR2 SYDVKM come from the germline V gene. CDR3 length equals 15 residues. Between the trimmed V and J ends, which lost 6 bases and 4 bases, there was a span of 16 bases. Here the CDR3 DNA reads TGTGCCAGCAGAAGTCGGGACTCTCCTTACAATGAGCAGTTCTTC. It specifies CASRSRDSPYNEQFF. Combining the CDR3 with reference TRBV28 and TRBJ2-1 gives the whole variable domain DVKVTQSSRYLVKRTGEKVFLECVQDMDHENMFWYRQDPGLGLRLIYFSYDVKMKEKGDIPEGYSVSREKKERFSLILESASTNQTSMYLCASRSRDSPYNEQFFGPGTRLTVL.

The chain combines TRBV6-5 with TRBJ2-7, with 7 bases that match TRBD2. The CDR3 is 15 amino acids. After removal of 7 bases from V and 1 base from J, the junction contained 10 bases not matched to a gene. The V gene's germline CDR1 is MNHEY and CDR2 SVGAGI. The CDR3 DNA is TGTGCCAGCAAGAAGCCTAGCGGAGCTTCCTACGAGCAGTACTTC. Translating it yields CASKKPSGASYEQYF.

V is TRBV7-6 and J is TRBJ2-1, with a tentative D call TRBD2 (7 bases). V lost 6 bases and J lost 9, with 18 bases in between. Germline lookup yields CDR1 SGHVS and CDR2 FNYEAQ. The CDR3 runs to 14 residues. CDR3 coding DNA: TGTGCCAGCAGTCAAAGTTGGGGAGGGGGTGAGCAGTTCTTC. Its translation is CASSQSWGGGEQFF.

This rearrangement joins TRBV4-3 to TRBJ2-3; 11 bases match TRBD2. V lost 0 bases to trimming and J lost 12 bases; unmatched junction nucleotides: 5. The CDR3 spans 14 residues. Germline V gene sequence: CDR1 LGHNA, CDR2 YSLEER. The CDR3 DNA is TGCGCCAGCAGCCAAGACAATAGCGGGAGGGTTCAGTATTTT. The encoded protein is CASSQDNSGRVQYF.

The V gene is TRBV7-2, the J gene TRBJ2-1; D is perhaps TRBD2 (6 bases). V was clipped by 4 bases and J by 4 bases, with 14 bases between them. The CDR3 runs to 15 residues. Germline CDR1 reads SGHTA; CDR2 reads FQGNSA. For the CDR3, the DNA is TGTGCCAGCAGCTATAGCGGCGAGGATTACAATGAGCAGTTCTTC. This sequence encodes CASSYSGEDYNEQFF.

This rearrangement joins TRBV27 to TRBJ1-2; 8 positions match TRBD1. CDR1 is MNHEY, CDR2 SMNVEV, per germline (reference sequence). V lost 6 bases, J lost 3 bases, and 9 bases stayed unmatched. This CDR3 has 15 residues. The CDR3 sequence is CASRFIRDRYYGYTF. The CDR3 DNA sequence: TGTGCCAGCAGATTTATCCGGGACAGGTACTATGGCTACACCTTC.

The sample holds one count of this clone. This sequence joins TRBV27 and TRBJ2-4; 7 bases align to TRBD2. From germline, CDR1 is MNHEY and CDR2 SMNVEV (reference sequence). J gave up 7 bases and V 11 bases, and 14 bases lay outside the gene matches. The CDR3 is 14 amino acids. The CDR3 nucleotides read TGTGCCGCCAGCACCCCGGGAGCGGGGAACATTCAGTACTTC. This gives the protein CAASTPGAGNIQYF.

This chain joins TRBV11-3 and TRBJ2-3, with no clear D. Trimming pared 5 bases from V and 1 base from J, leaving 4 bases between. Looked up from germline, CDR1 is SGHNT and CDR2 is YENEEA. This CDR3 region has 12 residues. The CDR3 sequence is CASSPGTDTQYF. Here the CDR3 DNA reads TGTGCCAGCAGCCCGGGCACAGATACGCAGTATTTT.

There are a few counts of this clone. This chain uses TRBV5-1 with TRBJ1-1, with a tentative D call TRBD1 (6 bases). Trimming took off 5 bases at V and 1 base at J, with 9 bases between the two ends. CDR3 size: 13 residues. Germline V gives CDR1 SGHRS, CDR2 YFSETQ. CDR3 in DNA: TGCGCCAGCAGGGACAGCCAGAACACTGAAGCTTTCTTT. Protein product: CASRDSQNTEAFF.

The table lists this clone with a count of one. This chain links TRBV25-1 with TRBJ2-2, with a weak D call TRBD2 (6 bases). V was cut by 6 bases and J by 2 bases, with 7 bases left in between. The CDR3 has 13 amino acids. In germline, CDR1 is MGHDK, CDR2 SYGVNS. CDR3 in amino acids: CASRRDNTGELFF. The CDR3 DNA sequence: TGTGCCAGCAGGCGGGATAACACCGGGGAGCTGTTTTTT.

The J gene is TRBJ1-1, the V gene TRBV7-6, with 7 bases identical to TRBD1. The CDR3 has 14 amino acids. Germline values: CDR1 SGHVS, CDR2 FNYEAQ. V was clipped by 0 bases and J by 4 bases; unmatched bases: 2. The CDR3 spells CASSLAQGGTEAFF. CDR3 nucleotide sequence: TGTGCCAGCAGCTTAGCGCAGGGGGGCACTGAAGCTTTCTTT.

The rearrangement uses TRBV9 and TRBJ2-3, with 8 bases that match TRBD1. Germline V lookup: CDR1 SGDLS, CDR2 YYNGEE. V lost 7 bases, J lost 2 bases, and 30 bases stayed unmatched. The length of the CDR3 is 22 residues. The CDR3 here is CASSHLVEYRGSPGPHTDTQYF. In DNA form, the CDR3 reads TGTGCCAGCTCTCATCTGGTGGAATACAGGGGGTCGCCGGGACCCCACACAGATACGCAGTATTTT.

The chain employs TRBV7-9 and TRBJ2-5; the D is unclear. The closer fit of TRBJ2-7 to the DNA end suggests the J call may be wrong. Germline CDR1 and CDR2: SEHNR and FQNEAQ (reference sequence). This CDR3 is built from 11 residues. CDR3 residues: CASSLNYEQYF. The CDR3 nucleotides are TGTGCCAGCAGCTTAAATTACGAGCAGTACTTC.

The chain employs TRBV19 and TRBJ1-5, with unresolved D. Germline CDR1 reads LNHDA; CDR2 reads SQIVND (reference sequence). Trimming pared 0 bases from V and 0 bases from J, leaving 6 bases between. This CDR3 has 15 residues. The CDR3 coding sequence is TGTGCCAGTAGTATAGAACAGTATAGCAATCAGCCCCAGCATTTT. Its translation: CASSIEQYSNQPQHF. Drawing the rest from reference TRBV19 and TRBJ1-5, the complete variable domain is DGGITQSPKYLFRKEGQNVTLSCEQNLNHDAMYWYRQDPGQGLRLIYYSQIVNDFQKGDIAEGYSVSREKKESFPLTVTSAQKNPTAFYLCASSIEQYSNQPQHFGDGTRLSIL.

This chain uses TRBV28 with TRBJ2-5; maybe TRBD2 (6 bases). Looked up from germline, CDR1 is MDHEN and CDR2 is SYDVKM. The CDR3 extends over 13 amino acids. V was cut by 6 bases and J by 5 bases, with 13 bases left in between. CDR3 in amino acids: CASRWDLMETQYF. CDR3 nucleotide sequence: TGTGCCAGCAGGTGGGACTTGATGGAGACCCAGTACTTC.

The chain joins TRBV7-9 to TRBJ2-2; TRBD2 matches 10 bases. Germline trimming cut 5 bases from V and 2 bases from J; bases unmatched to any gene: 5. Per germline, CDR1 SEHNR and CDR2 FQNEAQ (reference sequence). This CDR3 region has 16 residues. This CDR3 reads CASSPGTSANTGELFF. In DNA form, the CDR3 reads TGTGCCAGCAGCCCAGGGACTAGCGCTAACACCGGGGAGCTGTTTTTT.

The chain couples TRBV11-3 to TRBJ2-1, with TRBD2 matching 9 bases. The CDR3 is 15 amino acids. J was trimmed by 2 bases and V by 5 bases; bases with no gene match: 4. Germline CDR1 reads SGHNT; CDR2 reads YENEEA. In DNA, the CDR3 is TGTGCCAGCAGCCGGAGCGGGAGGCCCTACAATGAGCAGTTCTTC. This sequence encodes CASSRSGRPYNEQFF.

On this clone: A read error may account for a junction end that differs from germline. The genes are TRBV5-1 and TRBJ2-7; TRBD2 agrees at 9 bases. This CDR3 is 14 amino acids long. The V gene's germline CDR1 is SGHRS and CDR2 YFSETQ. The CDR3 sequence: CASSLVGLAYEQHF. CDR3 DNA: TGCGCCAGCAGCTTGGTGGGACTAGCTTACGAGCAGCACTTC.

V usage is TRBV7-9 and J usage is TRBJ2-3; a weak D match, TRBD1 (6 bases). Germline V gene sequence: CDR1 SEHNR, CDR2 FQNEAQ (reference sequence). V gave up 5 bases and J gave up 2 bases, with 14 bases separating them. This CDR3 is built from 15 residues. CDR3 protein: CASSLEGQPTDTQYF. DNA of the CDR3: TGTGCCAGCAGCCTTGAAGGACAGCCCACAGATACGCAGTATTTT.

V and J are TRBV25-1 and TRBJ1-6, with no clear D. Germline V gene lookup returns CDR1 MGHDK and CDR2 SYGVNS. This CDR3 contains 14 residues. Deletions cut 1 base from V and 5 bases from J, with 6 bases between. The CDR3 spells CASSESGDNSPLHF. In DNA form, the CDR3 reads TGTGCCAGCAGTGAATCCGGGGATAATTCACCCCTCCACTTT.

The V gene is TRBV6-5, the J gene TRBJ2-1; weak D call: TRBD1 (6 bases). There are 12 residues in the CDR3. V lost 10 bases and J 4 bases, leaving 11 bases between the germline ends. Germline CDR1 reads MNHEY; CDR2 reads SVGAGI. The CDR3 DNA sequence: TGTGCCACCGGACAGAGGTACAATGAGCAGTTCTTC. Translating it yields CATGQRYNEQFF.

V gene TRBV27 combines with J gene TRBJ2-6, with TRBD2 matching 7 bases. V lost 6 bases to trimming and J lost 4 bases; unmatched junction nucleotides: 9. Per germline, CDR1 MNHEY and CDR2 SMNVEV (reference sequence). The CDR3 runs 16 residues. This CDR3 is CASSPLLATGANVLTF. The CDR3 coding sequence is TGTGCCAGCAGCCCCTTACTAGCGACCGGGGCCAACGTCCTGACTTTC. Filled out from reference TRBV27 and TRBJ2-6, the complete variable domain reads EAQVTQNPRYLITVTGKKLTVTCSQNMNHEYMSWYRQDPGLGLRQIYYSMNVEVTDKGDVPEGYKVSRKEKRNFPLILESPSPNQTSLYFCASSPLLATGANVLTFGAGSRLTVL.

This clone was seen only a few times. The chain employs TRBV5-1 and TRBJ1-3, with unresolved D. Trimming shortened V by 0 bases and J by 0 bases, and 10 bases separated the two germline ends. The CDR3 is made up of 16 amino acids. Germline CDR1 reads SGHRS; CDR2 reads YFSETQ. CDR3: CASSLETSHSGNTIYF. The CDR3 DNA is TGCGCCAGCAGCTTGGAAACTTCCCACTCTGGAAACACCATATATTTT.